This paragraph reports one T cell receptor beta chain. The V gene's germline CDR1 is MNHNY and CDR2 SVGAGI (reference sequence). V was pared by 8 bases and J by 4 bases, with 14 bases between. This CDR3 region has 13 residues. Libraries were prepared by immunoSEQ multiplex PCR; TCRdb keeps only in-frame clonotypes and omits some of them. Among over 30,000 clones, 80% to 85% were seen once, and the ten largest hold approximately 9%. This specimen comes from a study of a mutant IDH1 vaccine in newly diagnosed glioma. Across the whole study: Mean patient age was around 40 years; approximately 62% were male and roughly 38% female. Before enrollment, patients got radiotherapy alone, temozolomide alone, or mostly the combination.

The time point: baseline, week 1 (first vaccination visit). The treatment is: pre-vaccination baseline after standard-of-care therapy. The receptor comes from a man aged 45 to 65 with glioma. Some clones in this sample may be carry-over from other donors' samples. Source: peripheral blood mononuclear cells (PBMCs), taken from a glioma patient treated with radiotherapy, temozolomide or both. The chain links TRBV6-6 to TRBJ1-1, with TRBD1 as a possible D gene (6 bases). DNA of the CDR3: TGTGCCAGCTGCAGGGGCCTGGGCACTGAAGCTTTCTTT. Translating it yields CASCRGLGTEAFF.